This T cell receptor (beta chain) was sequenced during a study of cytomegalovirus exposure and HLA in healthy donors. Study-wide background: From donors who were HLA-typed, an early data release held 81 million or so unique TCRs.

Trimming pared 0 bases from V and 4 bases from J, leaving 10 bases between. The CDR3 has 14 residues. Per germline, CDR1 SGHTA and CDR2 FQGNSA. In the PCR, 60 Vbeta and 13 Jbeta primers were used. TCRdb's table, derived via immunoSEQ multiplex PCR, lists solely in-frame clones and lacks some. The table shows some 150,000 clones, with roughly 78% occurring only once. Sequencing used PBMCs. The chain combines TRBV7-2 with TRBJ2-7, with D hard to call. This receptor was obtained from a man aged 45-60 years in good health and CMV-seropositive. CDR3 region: CASSLARDNYEQYF. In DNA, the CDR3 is TGTGCCAGCAGCTTAGCCAGAGACAATTACGAGCAGTACTTC.